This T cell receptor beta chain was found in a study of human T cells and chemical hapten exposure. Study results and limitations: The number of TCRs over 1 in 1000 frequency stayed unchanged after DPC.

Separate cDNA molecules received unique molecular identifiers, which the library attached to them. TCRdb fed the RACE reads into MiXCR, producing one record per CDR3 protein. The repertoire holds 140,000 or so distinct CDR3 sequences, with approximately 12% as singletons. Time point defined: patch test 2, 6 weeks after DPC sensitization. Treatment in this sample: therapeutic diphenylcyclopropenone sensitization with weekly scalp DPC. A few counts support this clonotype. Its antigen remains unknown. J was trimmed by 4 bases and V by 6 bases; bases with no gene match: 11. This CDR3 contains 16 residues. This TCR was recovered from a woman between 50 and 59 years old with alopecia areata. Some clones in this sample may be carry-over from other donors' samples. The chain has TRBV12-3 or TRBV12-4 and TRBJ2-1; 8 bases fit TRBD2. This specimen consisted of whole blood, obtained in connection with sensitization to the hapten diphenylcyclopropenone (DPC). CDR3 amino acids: CASSPGVAGTYNEQFF. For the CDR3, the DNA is TGTGCCAGCAGCCCCGGAGTAGCGGGAACATACAATGAGCAGTTCTTC.